Shown below are 6 T cell receptor beta chains from a single sample sequenced in a study of human versus mouse CDR3 diversity and MHC coevolution (dated by TCRdb to 2016 to 2017). The library was built by means of the immunoSEQ multiplex PCR assay. This immuneACCESS table, as held by TCRdb, lists in-frame sequences with V and J called but not all clones. Of the missing ones, under half trace to an unresolved V gene in checked studies; the others have no known cause. Present in this sample are roughly 80,000 clones, 85% to 95% of which were seen just once. The top ten constitute approximately 0.15% of the sample. Sequencing was carried out using naive CD4+ T cells from blood. The sample's cell subset or site label is to be understood as: CD45RO-negative CD62L-positive naive CD4 T cells. These receptors were obtained from a person between 25 and 70 years old in good health.

This clone was detected only once. The CDR3 reads CASSQATHYEQYF. CDR3 nucleotide sequence: TGTGCCAGCAGTCAAGCAACTCACTACGAGCAGTACTTC. This chain links TRBV6-6 with TRBJ2-7; D ambiguous. The germline V gene has CDR1 MNHNY and CDR2 SVGAGI (reference sequence). This CDR3 spans 13 amino acids. V was pared by 5 bases and J by 3 bases, with 11 bases between.

The J gene is TRBJ2-3, the V gene TRBV10-1, with 11 positions matching TRBD2. V was pared by 6 bases and J by 0 bases, with 5 bases of the junction left unmatched. From germline, CDR1 is WNHNN and CDR2 SYGVQD (reference sequence). The CDR3 spans 16 residues. For the CDR3, the DNA is TGCGCCAGCAGCGCCTTAGCGGGAGGGAGCACAGATACGCAGTATTTT. Translating it yields CASSALAGGSTDTQYF.

In DNA form, the CDR3 reads TGTGCCAGCAGTTTGACTAGCGGGCCCTACGAGCAGTACTTC. It specifies CASSLTSGPYEQYF. This chain connects TRBV27 to TRBJ2-5; 10 nucleotides match TRBD2. The DNA end lines up better with TRBJ2-7; the J call may be wrong. Germline values: CDR1 MNHEY, CDR2 SMNVEV (reference sequence). This CDR3 is built from 14 residues.

J is TRBJ2-1 and V is TRBV18, with 8 bases identical to TRBD2. V gave up 5 bases and J gave up 8 bases; unmatched junction bases: 14. This CDR3 contains 16 residues. CDR1 is KGHSH and CDR2 is LQKENI in the germline V gene. The DNA for the CDR3 is TGTGCCAGCTCAACTAAAGGACTAGCAAGGAGGGATGAGCAGTTCTTC. As protein: CASSTKGLARRDEQFF.

The V call is TRBV7-9, the J call TRBJ2-1; TRBD2 might be the D (5 bases). This CDR3 region has 15 residues. Germline V gives CDR1 SEHNR, CDR2 FQNEAQ (reference sequence). The V end was cut by 1 base, the J end by 7 bases, with 14 bases between. DNA for the CDR3: TGTGCCAGCAGCTTAGGTTTTGAGGGCCTGAATGAGCAGTTCTTC. It encodes CASSLGFEGLNEQFF.

The CDR3 loop reads CAIRGSGMLTGELFF. The CDR3 DNA sequence: TGTGCCATCAGGGGGAGCGGGATGTTAACCGGGGAGCTGTTTTTT. The chain recombines TRBV10-3 with TRBJ2-2; 7 nucleotides line up with TRBD2. The CDR3 contains 15 residues. Losses at the gene ends were 6 bases for V and 5 bases for J; bases not matched to a gene: 9. Germline V gene lookup returns CDR1 ENHRY and CDR2 SYGVKD.